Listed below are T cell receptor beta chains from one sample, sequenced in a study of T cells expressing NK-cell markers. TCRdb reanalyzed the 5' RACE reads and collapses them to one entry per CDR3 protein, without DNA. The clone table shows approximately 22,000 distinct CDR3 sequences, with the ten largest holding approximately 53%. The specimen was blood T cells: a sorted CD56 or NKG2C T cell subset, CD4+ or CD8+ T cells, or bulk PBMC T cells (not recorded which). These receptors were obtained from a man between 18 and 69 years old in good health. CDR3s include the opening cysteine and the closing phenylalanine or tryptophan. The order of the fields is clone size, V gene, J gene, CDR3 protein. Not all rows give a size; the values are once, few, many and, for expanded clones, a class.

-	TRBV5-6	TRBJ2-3	CASSFRRTGGPDTQYF
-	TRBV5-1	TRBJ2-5	CASSPGTGGGEETQYF
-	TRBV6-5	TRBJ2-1	CASSYDGGSGANEQFF
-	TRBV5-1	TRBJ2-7	CASTPSSGSYEQYF
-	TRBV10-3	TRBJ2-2	CAARDSANTGELFF
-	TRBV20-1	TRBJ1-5	CSAKTGWAQPQHF
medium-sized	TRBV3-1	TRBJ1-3	CASSQGKRNTIYF
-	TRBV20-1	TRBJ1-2	CSARDPGDYGYTF
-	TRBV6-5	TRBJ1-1	CASSYSTGLGAFF
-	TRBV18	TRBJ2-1	CASSPAGGGLTYNEQFF
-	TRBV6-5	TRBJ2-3	CASSYPSGGTDTQYF
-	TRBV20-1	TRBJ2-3	CSARDGSGGDTQYF
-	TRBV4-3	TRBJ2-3	CASSQEGQNTDTQYF
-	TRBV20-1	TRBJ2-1	CSARDGSAEINEQFF
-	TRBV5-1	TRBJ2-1	CASSLEGLNNEQFF
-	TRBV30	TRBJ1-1	CAWSPGTGGFINTEAFF
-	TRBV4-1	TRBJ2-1	CASSQDLAGPPRYNEQFF
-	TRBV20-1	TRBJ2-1	CSALRLAGEEQFF
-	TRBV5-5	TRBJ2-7	CASSRRGHEQYF
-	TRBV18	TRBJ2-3	CASSPRRSTDTQYF
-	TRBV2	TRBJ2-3	CASSLRRGGSDTQYF
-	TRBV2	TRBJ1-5	CASSKQGSNQPQHF
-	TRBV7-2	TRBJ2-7	CASSLDVGLPYEQYF
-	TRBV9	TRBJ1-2	CASTRDRDYGYTF
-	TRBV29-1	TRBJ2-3	CSVDRPQGTDTQYF
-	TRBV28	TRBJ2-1	CASSLSQLGHEQFF
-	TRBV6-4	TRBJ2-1	CASSDRTSGGPISSYNEQFF
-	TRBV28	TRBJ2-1	CASSLAGLAGGNEQFF
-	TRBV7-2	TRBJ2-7	CASSPARALSKQYF
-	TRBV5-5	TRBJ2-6	CASSRSLGSGANVLTF
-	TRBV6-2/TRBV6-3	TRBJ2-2	CASSYPAGGNTGELFF
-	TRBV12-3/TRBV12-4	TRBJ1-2	CASSPGFGAAYGYTF
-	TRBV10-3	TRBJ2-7	CAIRLNGGSEQYF
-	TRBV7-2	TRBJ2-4	CASSLFLPSGGRNIQYF
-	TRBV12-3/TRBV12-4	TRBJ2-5	CASSALEWQYF
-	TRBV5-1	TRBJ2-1	CASSPGLGGAWYEQFF
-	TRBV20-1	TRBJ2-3	CSARLAGGRSTDTQYF
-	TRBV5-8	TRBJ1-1	CASSLRISWTEAFF
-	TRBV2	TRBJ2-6	CASSEAGNSGANVLTF
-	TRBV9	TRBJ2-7	CASSVLSGGFGEQYF
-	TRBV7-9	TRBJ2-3	CASSSRLAGLNTQYF
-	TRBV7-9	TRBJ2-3	CASSSRRADTQYF
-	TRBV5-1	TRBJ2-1	CASFSGQGGSEQFF
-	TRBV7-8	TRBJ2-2	CASSWGQGRLNTGELFF
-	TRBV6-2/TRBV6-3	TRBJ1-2	CASSWMGSGYTF
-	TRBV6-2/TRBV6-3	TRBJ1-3	CASSYSGQGTIYF
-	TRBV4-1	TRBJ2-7	CASSLALSSSYEQYF
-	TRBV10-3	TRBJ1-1	CAISESARAGHTEAFF
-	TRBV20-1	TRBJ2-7	CSARGLASPYEQYF